One sample yielded the 14 T cell receptor beta chains listed below, sequenced in a study of cytomegalovirus exposure and HLA in healthy donors. PCR primers comprised 60 Vbeta and 13 Jbeta primers. Repertoires were generated with immunoSEQ multiplex PCR, while TCRdb's copy carries only in-frame clones and drops some. This sample has over 150,000 clones, with roughly 83% found just once. Sequenced input: PBMCs. The receptors were sampled from a boy aged 2 to 10 in good health and CMV-seronegative.

The CDR3: CASSRGRSVSYEQYF. The CDR3 DNA reads TGTGCCAGCAGCCGCGGGAGGTCGGTTTCCTACGAGCAGTACTTC. The chain has TRBV11-2 and TRBJ2-7; 8 bases line up with TRBD2. V shed 5 bases, J shed 1 base, and the junction held 7 bases outside the gene matches. The CDR3 totals 15 residues. CDR1 SGHAT and CDR2 FQNNGV come from the germline V gene.

This clone has more than one count but fewer than ten. The chain uses TRBV5-4 and TRBJ1-1; possible D gene TRBD1, 5 bases. The CDR3 contains 14 residues. The V and J ends lost 4 bases and 7 bases respectively, with 17 bases between them. The V gene's germline CDR1 is SGHNT and CDR2 YYREEE (reference sequence). For the CDR3, the DNA is TGTGCCAGCAGCCTTGGATACGAGACAGTTGAAGCTTTCTTT. Protein product: CASSLGYETVEAFF.

In its sample, this clone was seen a few times. This rearrangement joins TRBV5-6 to TRBJ1-1; 7 bases agree with TRBD1. The CDR3 is 15 residues long. The germline CDR1 and CDR2 sequences are SGHDT and YYEEEE. The V and J ends lost 2 bases and 1 base, in that order; junction bases with no gene match: 5. CDR3 sequence reads: CASSFLDRKNTEAFF. The CDR3 nucleotides read TGTGCCAGCAGCTTTTTGGACAGGAAGAACACTGAAGCTTTCTTT.

The CDR3: CASSEGNVGGGRWAYEQYF. The DNA of the CDR3 is TGTGCCAGCAGTGAAGGAAACGTTGGTGGCGGGAGGTGGGCCTACGAGCAGTACTTC. The chain couples TRBV6-4 to TRBJ2-7; 8 bases are a match to TRBD2. This CDR3 region has 19 residues. With 3 bases clipped from V and 2 bases from J, the junction kept 18 bases outside the gene matches. Germline-derived CDR1 and CDR2 are MRHNA and SNTAGT.

The rearrangement joins TRBV28 to TRBJ2-2, with 11 bases that match TRBD1. The CDR3 contains 17 residues. From germline, CDR1 is MDHEN and CDR2 SYDVKM. The ends lost 7 bases at V and 4 bases at J; junction bases unmatched: 11. The CDR3: CASTLLIGTGGTGELFF. DNA for the CDR3: TGTGCCAGCACCCTACTCATAGGGACAGGGGGCACCGGGGAGCTGTTTTTT.

The chain joins TRBV5-4 to TRBJ1-1; TRBD1 aligns across 11 bases. This CDR3 region has 15 residues. V lost 3 bases and J lost 10; bases outside the gene matches: 11. Germline V gene lookup returns CDR1 SGHNT and CDR2 YYREEE (reference sequence). The CDR3 DNA follows: TGTGCCAGCAGCTCGCCGGGACAGGGGGACCGCCTAGCTTTCTTT. The encoded protein is CASSSPGQGDRLAFF.

This clone occurred a few times. The chain links TRBV25-1 to TRBJ1-1, with TRBD1 matching 9 bases. The CDR3 extends over 14 amino acids. In germline, CDR1 is MGHDK, CDR2 SYGVNS. J was trimmed by 2 bases and V by 4 bases; bases with no gene match: 2. The CDR3 nucleotides are TGTGCCAGCAGTGTGACAGGGGGTAACACTGAAGCTTTCTTT. Translated, it gives CASSVTGGNTEAFF.

The chain links TRBV30 to TRBJ2-1, with 9 bases that match TRBD1. The ends lost 5 bases at V and 3 bases at J; junction bases unmatched: 5. Germline V gene lookup returns CDR1 GTSNPN and CDR2 SVGIG (reference sequence). The CDR3 sequence is 14 residues long. The DNA for the CDR3 is TGTGCCTGGGGGGAGGGACAGGGCTACAATGAGCAGTTCTTC. Translating gives CAWGEGQGYNEQFF.

The V and J genes are TRBV27 and TRBJ2-2; 10 bases fit TRBD1. This CDR3 spans 16 amino acids. V was pared by 2 bases and J by 4 bases, with 4 bases of the junction left unmatched. CDR1 and CDR2 (germline): MNHEY, SMNVEV (reference sequence). CDR3 DNA: TGTGCCAGCAGTTTAGGGACAGGGGTCATCACCGGGGAGCTGTTTTTT. Encoded protein: CASSLGTGVITGELFF.

V usage is TRBV5-1 and J usage is TRBJ1-1; D is undetermined. V gave up 2 bases and J gave up 5 bases, with 13 bases separating them. This CDR3 has 14 residues. Per germline, CDR1 SGHRS and CDR2 YFSETQ. The CDR3 DNA reads TGCGCCAGCAGCTTAAGGCCCCGGAGTACTGAAGCTTTCTTT. Translating it yields CASSLRPRSTEAFF.

V usage is TRBV15 and J usage is TRBJ1-3; TRBD1 agrees at 10 bases. Germline trimming cut 0 bases from V and 0 bases from J; bases unmatched to any gene: 5. Per germline, CDR1 LNHNV and CDR2 YYDKDF (reference sequence). This CDR3 is built from 18 residues. The CDR3 loop reads CATSRDRTGGSSGNTIYF. DNA of the CDR3: TGTGCCACCAGCAGAGATAGGACAGGGGGGAGCTCTGGAAACACCATATATTTT.

The chain has TRBV15 and TRBJ2-7, with 7 bases fitting TRBD2. The germline V gene has CDR1 LNHNV and CDR2 YYDKDF (reference sequence). The CDR3 has 14 amino acids. V lost 0 bases, J lost 3 bases, and 2 bases stayed unmatched. The CDR3 DNA is TGTGCCACCAGCAGAGAGGGCGGGGGCTACGAGCAGTACTTC. Protein sequence: CATSREGGGYEQYF.

Comments on this clone: Mismatch with germline at one junction end may stem from a read error. The chain recombines TRBV30 with TRBJ2-7; TRBD2 matches at 7 bases. The CDR3 consists of 11 residues. Germline CDR1 and CDR2: GTSNPN and SVGIG (reference sequence). The CDR3 DNA follows: TGTGCCTGGAGTGTAGGGGACTACCACTCCTTC. Protein: CAWSVGDYHSF. The full variable domain, completed using reference TRBV30 and TRBJ2-7, is SQTIHQWPATLVQPVGSPLSLECTVEGTSNPNLYWYRQAAGRGLQLLFYSVGIGQISSEVPQNLSASRPQDRQFILSSKKLLLSDSGFYLCAWSVGDYHSFGPGTRLTVT.

This chain joins TRBV5-1 and TRBJ2-2; D may be TRBD2 (6 bases). The germline CDR1 and CDR2 sequences are SGHRS and YFSETQ. The CDR3 has 15 amino acids. V dropped 7 bases and J dropped 2 bases, with 15 bases sitting between them. CDR3 nucleotide sequence: TGCGCCAGCCGTGTATCGGGGGTAAACACCGGGGAGCTGTTTTTT. Translated, it gives CASRVSGVNTGELFF. Using reference TRBV5-1 and TRBJ2-2 for the parts outside the CDR3, the full variable domain is KAGVTQTPRYLIKTRGQQVTLSCSPISGHRSVSWYQQTPGQGLQFLFEYFSETQRNKGNFPGRFSGRQFSNSRSEMNVSTLELGDSALYLCASRVSGVNTGELFFGEGSRLTVL.